One and the same sample provided the 14 T cell receptor beta chains below, sequenced in a study of T cell changes during pregnancy in multiple sclerosis (dated by TCRdb to about 2019). The library was obtained by the immunoSEQ multiplex PCR assay. In TCRdb, the immuneACCESS table is reduced to in-frame sequences with V and J assigned. These tables do not hold every clone; where another copy was compared, an unresolved V gene accounts for under half, and the others remain unexplained. The sample profile shows about 38,000 clones; approximately 94% of them were found once. Clones ranked in the top ten supply roughly 0.4% of the sample. The sequencing used CD4+ T cells from peripheral blood mononuclear cells, collected in the second trimester of pregnancy. The receptors were sampled from a female donor with multiple sclerosis, enrolled in a pregnancy study.

This chain joins TRBV2 and TRBJ1-1; no clear D. Germline lookup yields CDR1 SNHLY and CDR2 FYNNEI. This CDR3 has 11 residues. CDR3 amino acids: CGGGLWSEAFF. The DNA for the CDR3 is TGTGGGGGAGGACTCTGGTCTGAAGCTTTCTTT.

The rearrangement links TRBV2 to TRBJ1-5; the match to TRBD1 covers 10 bases. This CDR3 spans 13 amino acids. Germline CDR1 reads SNHLY; CDR2 reads FYNNEI. V lost 8 bases, J lost 5 bases, and 3 bases stayed unmatched. As DNA, the CDR3 is TGTGCCAGCGACGGACAGGGGGATCAGCCCCAGCATTTT. This translates into CASDGQGDQPQHF.

The chain links TRBV11-2 to TRBJ1-4; 12 nucleotides align to TRBD1. CDR1 SGHAT and CDR2 FQNNGV come from the germline V gene. The CDR3 loop spans 17 amino acids. V lost 3 bases and J lost 3; bases outside the gene matches: 5. This CDR3 is CASSFLGTGGPNEKLFF. DNA for the CDR3: TGTGCCAGCAGCTTCCTCGGGACAGGGGGCCCTAATGAAAAACTGTTTTTT.

This clone was detected only once. The rearrangement links TRBV10-3 to TRBJ1-1, with D possibly TRBD1 on 6 matching bases. V lost 5 bases to trimming and J lost 0 bases, with 10 bases between them. The CDR3 extends over 14 amino acids. Per germline, CDR1 ENHRY and CDR2 SYGVKD. The CDR3 loop is CAISTTGMNTEAFF. The CDR3 DNA reads as TGTGCCATCAGTACGACAGGCATGAACACTGAAGCTTTCTTT.

V gene TRBV5-1 combines with J gene TRBJ1-1, with 7 bases matching TRBD1. V was clipped by 4 bases and J by 2 bases; unmatched bases: 5. This CDR3 has 14 amino acids. CDR1 and CDR2 (germline): SGHRS, YFSETQ. CDR3 in amino acids: CASSAGTVNTEAFF. The CDR3 DNA reads as TGCGCCAGCAGCGCGGGGACAGTAAACACTGAAGCTTTCTTT.

The rearrangement joins TRBV5-1 to TRBJ2-7; TRBD2 aligns across 11 bases. Losses at the gene ends were 2 bases for V and 0 bases for J; bases not matched to a gene: 4. The V gene's germline CDR1 is SGHRS and CDR2 YFSETQ. This CDR3 comprises 16 residues. Written as DNA, the CDR3 is TGCGCCAGCAGCTTATCTAGCGGGGGGATCTCCTACGAGCAGTACTTC. Its protein is CASSLSSGGISYEQYF. The variable domain in full, with the rest retrieved from reference TRBV5-1 and TRBJ2-7, is KAGVTQTPRYLIKTRGQQVTLSCSPISGHRSVSWYQQTPGQGLQFLFEYFSETQRNKGNFPGRFSGRQFSNSRSEMNVSTLELGDSALYLCASSLSSGGISYEQYFGPGTRLTVT.

The chain carries TRBV7-6 and TRBJ2-7, with 8 bases matching TRBD1. The CDR3 runs to 15 residues. Trimming at V came to 0 bases and at J to 5 bases, leaving 6 bases not matched to a gene. Germline V CDR1 and CDR2: SGHVS, FNYEAQ. Written as DNA, the CDR3 is TGTGCCAGCAGCTTAGCGGCCGACAGGGGCCACGAGCAGTACTTC. This encodes CASSLAADRGHEQYF. Full variable domain (outside the CDR3, taken from reference TRBV7-6 and TRBJ2-7): GAGVSQSPRYKVTKRGQDVALRCDPISGHVSLYWYRQALGQGPEFLTYFNYEAQQDKSGLPNDRFSAERPEGSISTLTIQRTEQRDSAMYRCASSLAADRGHEQYFGPGTRLTVT.

The chain employs TRBV5-1 and TRBJ1-1; a weak D match, TRBD1 (6 bases). The V end was cut by 4 bases, the J end by 2 bases, with 24 bases between. Per germline, CDR1 SGHRS and CDR2 YFSETQ. The CDR3 sequence is 18 residues long. The CDR3 spells CASSQFPGTTLLNTEAFF. The CDR3 DNA reads TGCGCCAGCAGCCAATTCCCAGGGACAACCCTTCTTAACACTGAAGCTTTCTTT.

The chain carries TRBV18 and TRBJ2-3; the match to TRBD2 covers 8 bases. The J segment lost 3 bases and the V segment lost 6 bases, leaving 11 bases of the junction unmatched. The CDR3 totals 16 residues. The germline CDR1 and CDR2 sequences are KGHSH and LQKENI. CDR3 nucleotides: TGTGCCAGCTCCCCCTATATAGTAGCGGGAACAGATACGCAGTATTTT. This codes for CASSPYIVAGTDTQYF. Full variable domain (outside the CDR3, taken from reference TRBV18 and TRBJ2-3): NAGVMQNPRHLVRRRGQEARLRCSPMKGHSHVYWYRQLPEEGLKFMVYLQKENIIDESGMPKERFSAEFPKEGPSILRIQQVVRGDSAAYFCASSPYIVAGTDTQYFGPGTRLTVL.

The V gene is TRBV7-6, the J gene TRBJ2-1, with 10 positions matching TRBD2. Germline V gene sequence: CDR1 SGHVS, CDR2 FNYEAQ. V shed 6 bases and J 0 bases; nucleotides not matched to a gene: 5. This CDR3 is built from 16 residues. CDR3 residues: CASSSSGGSSYNEQFF. In DNA form, the CDR3 reads TGTGCCAGCAGTTCTAGCGGGGGTAGCTCCTACAATGAGCAGTTCTTC. The full variable domain, its missing parts supplied by reference TRBV7-6 and TRBJ2-1, is GAGVSQSPRYKVTKRGQDVALRCDPISGHVSLYWYRQALGQGPEFLTYFNYEAQQDKSGLPNDRFSAERPEGSISTLTIQRTEQRDSAMYRCASSSSGGSSYNEQFFGPGTRLTVL.

The gene calls are TRBV18 and TRBJ2-1; D may be TRBD1 (5 bases). V was clipped by 5 bases and J by 6 bases, with 8 bases between them. Germline values: CDR1 KGHSH, CDR2 LQKENI. This CDR3 is built from 12 residues. The chain's CDR3 is CASSSQGNEQFF. In DNA form, the CDR3 reads TGTGCCAGCTCAAGTCAGGGCAATGAGCAGTTCTTC.

The rearrangement links TRBV7-3 to TRBJ2-1; TRBD2 matches at 11 bases. CDR3 length equals 16 residues. Germline V CDR1 and CDR2: SGHTA, FQGTGA. Trimming took 5 bases from V and 7 from J; bases not matched to a gene: 10. CDR3 in amino acids: CASSDPIAGGLNEQFF. In nucleotides, the CDR3 is TGTGCCAGCAGCGACCCGATAGCGGGAGGGCTTAATGAGCAGTTCTTC. Full variable domain (missing parts from reference TRBV7-3 and TRBJ2-1): GAGVSQTPSNKVTEKGKYVELRCDPISGHTALYWYRQSLGQGPEFLIYFQGTGAADDSGLPNDRFFAVRPEGSVSTLKIQRTERGDSAVYLCASSDPIAGGLNEQFFGPGTRLTVL.

The rearrangement joins TRBV7-8 to TRBJ2-7; the match to TRBD2 covers 16 bases. V was pared by 0 bases and J by 2 bases, with 10 bases of the junction left unmatched. The CDR3 sequence is 20 residues long. Germline V CDR1 and CDR2: SGHVS, FQNEAQ. The CDR3 loop is CASSLAVGTSGRANPYEQYF. The CDR3 DNA follows: TGTGCCAGCAGCTTAGCGGTTGGGACTAGCGGGAGGGCCAACCCCTACGAGCAGTACTTC.

The CDR3 loop reads CASSLFSVDTQYF. For the CDR3, the DNA is TGCGCCAGCAGCTTGTTCAGCGTTGATACGCAGTATTTT. The rearrangement uses TRBV5-1 and TRBJ2-3; D is unresolved. CDR1 is SGHRS, CDR2 YFSETQ, per germline. The CDR3 is made up of 13 amino acids. Trimming pared 1 base from V and 6 bases from J, leaving 9 bases between.